The 8 T cell receptor beta chains presented below share a single source sample, sequenced in a study of CD8 T cells in Susac syndrome. RNA amounts of about 0.45 to 1 ug underwent reverse transcription with random hexamers. TCRdb independently ran MiXCR on the immunoSEQ multiplex PCR reads; one entry per CDR3 protein. The data contain roughly 140,000 distinct CDR3 sequences, approximately 95% of them singletons. Specimen: CD4+ T cells from PBMCs. These receptors originate from a human donor with Susac syndrome.

The chain links TRBV5-1 to TRBJ1-1, with D unresolved. This CDR3 comprises 15 residues. V lost 0 bases and J lost 0, with 9 bases in between. The germline V gene has CDR1 SGHRS and CDR2 YFSETQ. The CDR3 bases are TGCGCCAGCAGCTTGGGGGCCCGTATGAACACTGAAGCTTTCTTT. It codes for CASSLGARMNTEAFF.

The chain has TRBV20-1 and TRBJ1-3; D may be TRBD1 (5 bases). The V gene's germline CDR1 is DFQATT and CDR2 SNEGSKA (reference sequence). The CDR3 consists of 19 residues. Trimming left V 6 bases short and J 1 base short, with 28 bases between. This CDR3 reads CSASPPGTQIYPSGNTIYF. DNA of the CDR3: TGCAGTGCCTCCCCTCCAGGGACCCAAATCTACCCGTCTGGAAACACCATATATTTT.

V and J are TRBV29-1 and TRBJ2-7; the D gene is possibly TRBD2 (6 bases). Germline V gives CDR1 SQVTM, CDR2 ANQGSEA. The CDR3 has 13 residues. The V end lost 6 bases, the J end lost 3 bases, and 15 bases lay between the germline ends. The CDR3 loop reads CSVGSEGDYEQYF. In DNA form, the CDR3 reads TGCAGCGTCGGGAGCGAAGGGGACTACGAGCAGTACTTC.

The chain is built from TRBV5-1 and TRBJ2-1, with TRBD2 matching 13 bases. There are 15 residues in the CDR3. J lost 7 bases, V lost 5 bases, and 6 bases had no gene match. Germline assignment: CDR1 SGHRS and CDR2 YFSETQ. The CDR3 spells CASRLGLAGVNEQFF. The CDR3 DNA reads as TGCGCCAGCAGACTCGGACTAGCGGGGGTAAATGAGCAGTTCTTC.

This chain connects TRBV6-5 to TRBJ1-5; D is possibly TRBD1 (5 bases). V lost 5 bases and J 0 bases, leaving 8 bases between the germline ends. The V gene's germline CDR1 is MNHEY and CDR2 SVGAGI. This CDR3 comprises 14 residues. This CDR3 is CASSPRGSNQPQHF. The CDR3 region has the DNA TGTGCCAGCAGTCCAAGGGGTAGCAATCAGCCCCAGCATTTT.

The gene calls are TRBV12-3 or TRBV12-4 and TRBJ2-7; the D is unclear. The CDR3 contains 14 residues. V was trimmed by 5 bases and J by 3 bases, leaving 14 bases between them. CDR3 bases: TGTGCCAGCAGTCTCAACGACGGAGTCTACGAGCAGTACTTC. It specifies CASSLNDGVYEQYF.

CDR3 sequence: CSVQERGGGYEQYF. CDR3 DNA sequence: TGCAGCGTCCAGGAGCGGGGGGGCGGCTACGAGCAGTACTTC. The J gene is TRBJ2-7, the V gene TRBV29-1, with TRBD2 identical over 10 bases. CDR1 and CDR2 (germline): SQVTM, ANQGSEA. J lost 3 bases, V lost 6 bases, and 8 bases had no gene match. The CDR3 is 14 amino acids.

The V gene is TRBV4-3, the J gene TRBJ2-1; 10 bases agree with TRBD1. Germline CDR1 reads LGHNA; CDR2 reads YSLEER. The CDR3 consists of 17 residues. The V segment lost 5 bases and the J segment 7 bases; nucleotides outside the gene matches: 14. CDR3 loop: CASSRQPGQGTGNEQFF. Here the CDR3 DNA reads TGCGCCAGCAGCAGACAGCCGGGACAGGGGACGGGGAATGAGCAGTTCTTC.